This T cell receptor beta chain was profiled in a study of control samples from healthy donors and cancer patients. The repertoire was sequenced with immunoSEQ multiplex PCR; TCRdb's copy has only in-frame clones and lacks some. The repertoire includes about 80,000 clones, 91% of them detected once, and roughly 15% sits in the top ten. This CDR3 is built from 13 residues. Germline-derived CDR1 and CDR2 are SQVTM and ANQGSEA. V lost 7 bases and J lost 0, with 7 bases in between. The chain is built from TRBV29-1 and TRBJ2-6; D perhaps matches TRBD1 (6 bases). Sequenced input: blood. This TCR was recovered from a man aged 45 to 65 in good health. In nucleotides, the CDR3 is TGCAGCGCACAGGGCTCTGGGGCCAACGTCCTGACTTTC. Its protein is CSAQGSGANVLTF.